In this sample, the clone carrying this TCR beta chain turned up once. This sample is drawn from a study of blood T cell repertoires in COVID-19. Study context: COVID-19 samples collected from the United States, Italy and Spain covered acute and convalescent phases. In each case, the material was cDNA or gDNA derived from T cells, B-cell-depleted T cells, or PBMCs.

Per the study methods: Reference gene primer amplification in the assay estimated nucleated cell counts. Profiled with immunoSEQ multiplex PCR; TCRdb holds only in-frame clones, not every one. D and trimming were read from the DNA, whereas the V and J calls and clone size are those reported in that table. The table lists 130,000 or so clones, roughly 84% of them singletons. The source material was peripheral blood. The sequence was collected from a woman aged 55-69 years with acute or convalescent COVID-19.

The CDR3 DNA sequence: TGTGCCAGCAGCAAAAGGGGGCCAGGGCGGAGGAGTGGAAAACTGTTTTTT. This encodes CASSKRGPGRRSGKLFF. V and J are TRBV21-1 and TRBJ1-4; the listed D gene, TRBD1, was not tested against the DNA. TRBV21-1 is a known pseudogene. This CDR3 contains 17 residues.